These 32 T cell receptor beta chains were sequenced from one sample in a study of shared clonotypes between healthy human individuals. The method was immunoSEQ multiplex PCR; TCRdb's version includes in-frame clones alone and lacks a portion of them. Here the sample spans roughly 760,000 clones, around 67% being singletons. The sequencing input was memory CD4+ T cells sorted from blood. This sample's subset: CD45RA-negative fraction. The receptors originated from a woman in her thirties in good health.

This clone was seen a single time. V usage is TRBV10-3 and J usage is TRBJ2-1, with no clear D. The CDR3 covers 15 residues. The germline V gene has CDR1 ENHRY and CDR2 SYGVKD. V was clipped by 2 bases and J by 6 bases, with 14 bases between them. CDR3 sequence: CAISEPRAPSNEQFF. CDR3 nucleotides: TGTGCCATCAGTGAGCCCCGGGCCCCGTCCAATGAGCAGTTCTTC.

The chain combines TRBV10-1 with TRBJ2-7, with TRBD2 identical over 10 bases. The CDR3 has 14 residues. Trimming cost V 5 bases and J 2 bases; bases outside gene matches: 3. Germline assignment: CDR1 WNHNN and CDR2 SYGVQD (reference sequence). In DNA form, the CDR3 reads TGCGCCAGCAGTCCTAGCGGGAGTCCCTACGAGCAGTACTTC. Its protein is CASSPSGSPYEQYF.

This clone came up once. V gene TRBV10-1 combines with J gene TRBJ1-1, with D possibly being TRBD1 (5 bases). This CDR3 comprises 15 residues. Looked up from germline, CDR1 is WNHNN and CDR2 is SYGVQD (reference sequence). V was trimmed by 0 bases and J by 4 bases, leaving 12 bases between them. CDR3 sequence: CASSESFTGGTEAFF. In DNA, the CDR3 is TGCGCCAGCAGTGAGTCGTTCACGGGGGGCACTGAAGCTTTCTTT.

J is TRBJ2-1 and V is TRBV5-1, with 10 bases fitting TRBD2. The CDR3 extends over 15 amino acids. J lost 7 bases, V lost 4 bases, and 8 bases had no gene match. Germline CDR1 and CDR2: SGHRS and YFSETQ. Here the CDR3 DNA reads TGCGCCAGCAGCCATACAGCGGGAGGGCTGAATGAGCAGTTCTTC. Protein: CASSHTAGGLNEQFF.

Concerning this clone itself: This CDR3 is also generated by other DNA sequences in the sample. This chain links TRBV7-9 with TRBJ2-7, with D perhaps matching TRBD2 (5 bases). There are 11 residues in the CDR3. CDR1 is SEHNR and CDR2 is FQNEAQ in the germline V gene (reference sequence). Trimming took off 5 bases at V and 4 bases at J, with 6 bases between the two ends. As DNA, the CDR3 is TGTGCCAGCAGCCGAGGGTACGAGCAGTACTTC. Translation gives CASSRGYEQYF.

This clone was seen just once. This chain connects TRBV28 to TRBJ2-6; D is ambiguous. The V and J ends lost 3 bases and 2 bases respectively, with 8 bases between them. The V gene's germline CDR1 is MDHEN and CDR2 SYDVKM. CDR3 size: 15 residues. Here the CDR3 reads CASSLVGPGANVLTF. CDR3 nucleotides: TGTGCCAGCAGTTTGGTGGGCCCTGGGGCCAACGTCCTGACTTTC. Using reference TRBV28 and TRBJ2-6 for the parts outside the CDR3, the full variable domain is DVKVTQSSRYLVKRTGEKVFLECVQDMDHENMFWYRQDPGLGLRLIYFSYDVKMKEKGDIPEGYSVSREKKERFSLILESASTNQTSMYLCASSLVGPGANVLTFGAGSRLTVL.

V gene TRBV4-1 combines with J gene TRBJ1-3, with 7 bases lining up with TRBD1. The V gene end was trimmed by 8 bases and the J gene end by 4 bases; junction bases not matched to a gene: 5. The CDR3 is 13 amino acids. CDR1 and CDR2 (germline): MGHRA, YSYEKL. CDR3 DNA: TGCGCCAGCGGCAGGGGGGCGGGAAACACCATATATTTT. Its translation is CASGRGAGNTIYF.

This clone was seen more than once but under ten times. The chain uses TRBV30 and TRBJ2-5; the D is unclear. The CDR3 consists of 11 residues. V was trimmed by 5 bases and J by 5 bases, leaving 9 bases between them. The germline V gene has CDR1 GTSNPN and CDR2 SVGIG (reference sequence). CDR3 sequence (DNA): TGTGCCTGGGTGGGTTGGGAGACCCAGTACTTC. It specifies CAWVGWETQYF.

This chain joins TRBV5-6 and TRBJ2-3; D tentatively reads TRBD1 or TRBD2 (5 bases each). The CDR3 loop spans 16 amino acids. Germline-derived CDR1 and CDR2 are SGHDT and YYEEEE. Trimming left V 2 bases short and J 0 bases short, with 13 bases between. CDR3 DNA sequence: TGTGCCAGCAGCTTCCTCTGGGGGTCTAGCACAGATACGCAGTATTTT. Its translation is CASSFLWGSSTDTQYF.

The chain employs TRBV6-1 and TRBJ2-7; the D gene is possibly TRBD1 (5 bases). The CDR3 extends over 14 amino acids. V gave up 5 bases and J gave up 6 bases, with 17 bases separating them. Germline V gives CDR1 MNHNS, CDR2 SASEGT. The CDR3 nucleotides read TGTGCCAGCAGTCCCACGACCCAGGGAAGCGAGCAGTACTTC. Its protein product is CASSPTTQGSEQYF.

This sequence joins TRBV29-1 and TRBJ1-1; no firm D call. This CDR3 contains 11 residues. The ends were cut back, 4 bases at V and 8 bases at J, with 11 bases in the middle. CDR1 SQVTM and CDR2 ANQGSEA come from the germline V gene. CDR3 nucleotide sequence: TGCAGCGTTGGCCGCGGACGCGAAGCTTTCTTT. This gives the protein CSVGRGREAFF.

This clone was seen a single time. One end of the junction does not line up with germline, which may come from a read error. This chain connects TRBV5-1 to TRBJ1-5; D call uncertain. Per germline, CDR1 SGHRS and CDR2 YFSETQ. The CDR3 sequence is 16 residues long. The CDR3 coding sequence is TGTGCCAGCAGCTTGGTGCCCGGGCAGAGCAATCAGCCCCAGCATTTT. It specifies CASSLVPGQSNQPQHF.

V and J are TRBV27 and TRBJ2-1; 11 positions match TRBD2. Trimming removed 4 bases from V and 9 bases from J; junction bases left unmatched: 20. This CDR3 is 19 amino acids long. The V gene's germline CDR1 is MNHEY and CDR2 SMNVEV (reference sequence). Here the CDR3 reads CASSSPRGATSGTEGEQFF. The CDR3 DNA reads TGTGCCAGCAGTTCCCCCCGTGGGGCGACTAGCGGGACTGAAGGTGAGCAGTTCTTC.

The chain employs TRBV5-1 and TRBJ1-4; 9 nucleotides align to TRBD1. The germline gives CDR1 SGHRS, CDR2 YFSETQ. V was clipped by 3 bases and J by 0 bases; unmatched bases: 12. CDR3 length: 19 amino acids. CDR3 amino acids: CASSSGTGYYLATNEKLFF. As DNA, the CDR3 is TGCGCCAGCAGCTCGGGGACAGGGTACTACCTTGCAACTAATGAAAAACTGTTTTTT.

The chain has TRBV28 and TRBJ2-3, with TRBD2 identical over 11 bases. The junction had 15 bases not matched to a gene; V was cut back by 10 bases and J by 6 bases. The CDR3 is 16 residues long. The V gene's germline CDR1 is MDHEN and CDR2 SYDVKM. CDR3 in DNA: TGTGCCACCCTTAGATTAGCGGGAGGGCCATTGGATACGCAGTATTTT. Translated, it gives CATLRLAGGPLDTQYF.

The rearrangement links TRBV27 to TRBJ1-1; the match to TRBD1 covers 8 bases. Germline V gene sequence: CDR1 MNHEY, CDR2 SMNVEV (reference sequence). This CDR3 is 12 amino acids long. J was trimmed by 10 bases and V by 6 bases; bases with no gene match: 7. In DNA, the CDR3 is TGTGCCAGCAGCCAGAGGACAGGGAGAGCTTTCTTT. Encoded protein: CASSQRTGRAFF.

This clone was picked up a small number of times. The CDR3 coding sequence is TGTGCCAGCAGTGACCCCGCCCTACAGGGGGCCTATGGCTACACCTTC. This sequence encodes CASSDPALQGAYGYTF. This chain links TRBV28 with TRBJ1-2; TRBD1 aligns across 9 bases. Trimming took 5 bases from V and 4 from J; bases not matched to a gene: 11. The CDR3 runs 16 residues. The germline V gene has CDR1 MDHEN and CDR2 SYDVKM.

V is TRBV5-1 and J is TRBJ1-1; tentative D call: TRBD1 (5 bases). Trimming took 4 bases from V and 1 from J, leaving 17 bases between them. Germline lookup yields CDR1 SGHRS and CDR2 YFSETQ. The CDR3 runs 16 residues. DNA for the CDR3: TGCGCCAGCAGCGTCGGGACGGCCGTTAGGAACACTGAAGCTTTCTTT. This sequence encodes CASSVGTAVRNTEAFF.

The CDR3 sequence is CAWSVWGTTEAFF. CDR3 DNA: TGTGCCTGGAGTGTATGGGGAACCACTGAAGCTTTCTTT. This chain connects TRBV30 to TRBJ1-1; D unresolved. CDR3 size: 13 residues. CDR1 is GTSNPN, CDR2 SVGIG, per germline (reference sequence). V was trimmed by 0 bases and J by 4 bases, leaving 9 bases between them.

The chain couples TRBV28 to TRBJ2-5; TRBD2 agrees at 8 bases. Per germline, CDR1 MDHEN and CDR2 SYDVKM. The length of the CDR3 is 16 residues. V was clipped by 3 bases and J by 5 bases; unmatched bases: 11. CDR3 sequence: CASSLRTSLPRETQYF. The CDR3 nucleotides read TGTGCCAGCAGTTTGCGGACTAGCCTGCCCCGGGAGACCCAGTACTTC.

This clone has a count of ten or more. The junction shows a germline mismatch at one end, possibly a read error. This sample also contains other DNA sequences that code for the same CDR3. The rearrangement links TRBV28 to TRBJ1-4; 7 nucleotides line up with TRBD1. In germline, CDR1 is MDHEN, CDR2 SYDVKM. The CDR3 totals 14 residues. CDR3 residues: CASSYTGANEKLFF. CDR3 DNA: TGTGCCAGCAGCTATACAGGGGCTAACGAAAAACTGTTTTTT.

The chain has TRBV6-6 and TRBJ2-5, with D possibly matching TRBD1 (5 bases). The CDR3 is made up of 13 amino acids. Looked up from germline, CDR1 is MNHNY and CDR2 is SVGAGI (reference sequence). V was trimmed by 6 bases and J by 5 bases, leaving 13 bases between them. The CDR3 region has the DNA TGTGCCAGCAGAGCCAGGGTAGGGGAGACCCAGTACTTC. It translates to CASRARVGETQYF.

The chain combines TRBV5-1 with TRBJ1-5, with D perhaps matching TRBD1 (6 bases). This CDR3 has 13 amino acids. Germline-derived CDR1 and CDR2 are SGHRS and YFSETQ. V was pared by 4 bases and J by 5 bases, with 10 bases between. CDR3 amino acids: CASSVDSDQPQHF. CDR3 bases: TGCGCCAGCAGCGTGGACAGCGATCAGCCCCAGCATTTT.

The chain couples TRBV7-2 to TRBJ2-2, with D tentatively TRBD1 (6 bases). The CDR3 totals 16 residues. Looked up from germline, CDR1 is SGHTA and CDR2 is FQGNSA. V was shortened by 4 bases and J by 0 bases, with 12 bases between the two germline ends. This CDR3 reads CASSWSGTTNTGELFF. In nucleotides, the CDR3 is TGTGCCAGCAGCTGGTCCGGGACAACGAACACCGGGGAGCTGTTTTTT.

In regard to this clone: The sample carries other DNA sequences with the same CDR3. The chain recombines TRBV29-1 with TRBJ2-7; TRBD1 matches 10 bases. This CDR3 is 12 amino acids long. CDR1 is SQVTM and CDR2 is ANQGSEA in the germline V gene. Trimming removed 7 bases from V and 6 bases from J; junction bases left unmatched: 6. CDR3 in DNA: TGCAGCGCCGGGACAGGGGTACGCGAGCAGTACTTC. Its protein product is CSAGTGVREQYF.

This clone was recorded a few times. In the same sample, other DNA sequences code for this CDR3. V usage is TRBV5-6 and J usage is TRBJ2-1; no definite D call. Germline values: CDR1 SGHDT, CDR2 YYEEEE. V lost 0 bases to trimming and J lost 4 bases, with 8 bases between them. CDR3 length equals 14 residues. The CDR3 region is CASSLVSGYNEQFF. In DNA form, the CDR3 reads TGTGCCAGCAGCTTGGTGTCCGGATACAATGAGCAGTTCTTC.

This chain links TRBV29-1 with TRBJ1-4, with 11 bases identical to TRBD1. CDR1 is SQVTM and CDR2 is ANQGSEA in the germline V gene. V lost 5 bases to trimming and J lost 4 bases; unmatched junction nucleotides: 18. CDR3 length: 19 residues. In nucleotides, the CDR3 is TGCAGCGTTCCCGATCGGGGGACAGGGGGTAGTTGGGGTAATGAAAAACTGTTTTTT. It specifies CSVPDRGTGGSWGNEKLFF.

This clone has a single count. This chain links TRBV28 with TRBJ1-2; 9 bases match TRBD1. J gave up 4 bases and V 4 bases, and 7 bases lay outside the gene matches. The length of the CDR3 is 15 residues. Germline loops: CDR1 MDHEN, CDR2 SYDVKM. The CDR3 nucleotides are TGTGCCAGCAGTTCCGCCGGGACAGGGCTCTATGGCTACACCTTC. Translating gives CASSSAGTGLYGYTF.

The chain joins TRBV18 to TRBJ2-1, with 11 bases lining up with TRBD2. Trimming took 0 bases from V and 8 from J; bases not matched to a gene: 9. This CDR3 has 17 residues. CDR1 is KGHSH, CDR2 LQKENI, per germline. The CDR3 here is CASSPPSGRAVGDEQFF. In nucleotides, the CDR3 is TGTGCCAGCTCACCACCTAGCGGGAGGGCCGTTGGCGATGAGCAGTTCTTC.

The chain links TRBV27 to TRBJ2-1; 14 bases agree with TRBD2. This CDR3 has 17 residues. Germline-derived CDR1 and CDR2 are MNHEY and SMNVEV (reference sequence). The V and J ends lost 6 bases and 4 bases, in that order; junction bases with no gene match: 8. CDR3: CASRGGLAGVLYNEQFF. The DNA of the CDR3 is TGTGCCAGCAGGGGGGGACTAGCGGGAGTTCTGTACAATGAGCAGTTCTTC.

This clone was recorded only once. The junction and the germline gene differ at one end; a read error may be behind it. This chain uses TRBV18 with TRBJ1-1; D gene uncertain. The CDR3 length is 14 residues. Germline assignment: CDR1 KGHSH and CDR2 LQKENI. CDR3 protein: CASSPAQTGTEAFF. The DNA for the CDR3 is TGTGCTAGCTCACCAGCTCAAACTGGCACTGAAGCTTTCTTT. Using reference TRBV18 and TRBJ1-1 for the parts outside the CDR3, the full variable domain is NAGVMQNPRHLVRRRGQEARLRCSPMKGHSHVYWYRQLPEEGLKFMVYLQKENIIDESGMPKERFSAEFPKEGPSILRIQQVVRGDSAAYFCASSPAQTGTEAFFGQGTRLTVV.

CDR3 sequence (DNA): TGTGCCAGCAGCTTTCTCCTAGCACGCAATGAGCAGTTCTTC. Residues: CASSFLLARNEQFF. This sequence joins TRBV7-9 and TRBJ2-1; the D gene is possibly TRBD2 (5 bases). V lost 3 bases and J 6 bases, leaving 12 bases between the germline ends. The CDR3 runs 14 residues. Germline CDR1 is SEHNR and CDR2 is FQNEAQ (reference sequence).